This record concerns one T cell receptor beta chain sequence. Its antigen is unidentified. Then a second PCR, running roughly 7 to 11 cycles, was carried out with a sample-barcoded 5' primer and a J-beta primer mix. All samples yielded 2.5 million or more CDR3-containing paired-end reads. MiXCR was run by TCRdb on the 5' RACE reads, yielding one entry per CDR3 protein. Here the sample spans 850,000 to 1,100,000 distinct CDR3 sequences, roughly two fifths being singletons. This CDR3 contains 16 residues. The germline V and J ends were trimmed by 6 bases and 4 bases, with 21 bases remaining between them. This sample stems from a study of blood T cells in healthy people across ages. Study findings and constraints: A roughly linear fall in TCR beta diversity per million T cells was seen with increasing age. Across samples, TCR beta diversity tracked strongly with naive T cell percentage.

Donation came from healthy Caucasian individuals in Russia who were aged about 6 to 95. Input material: blood. The clonotype comes from a young man in good health. The chain combines TRBV12-3 or TRBV12-4 with TRBJ1-2; TRBD1 is a possible D gene (6 bases). The CDR3 nucleotides are TGTGCCAGCAGCCTCTCTACAGGGAGACATGGCTATGGCTACACCTTC. It specifies CASSLSTGRHGYGYTF.